This T cell receptor beta chain is drawn from a study of cytomegalovirus exposure and HLA in healthy donors. The PCR contained 60 Vbeta and 13 Jbeta primers. Original handling: Counted up in a later analysis, unique TCR beta chains came to roughly 80 million, with around 12 million shared. The method was immunoSEQ multiplex PCR; TCRdb's version includes in-frame clones alone and lacks a portion of them. V, J and clone size reflect that table, while D and trimming were determined from the DNA. This sample yields approximately 160,000 clones, of which less than 85% are seen a single time; around 1.5% belongs to the top ten. CDR1 and CDR2 (germline): SEHNR, FQNEAQ (reference sequence). V was cut by 4 bases and J by 4 bases, with 16 bases left in between. The length of the CDR3 is 16 residues.

This receptor was identified in a male donor in good health and CMV-seronegative. The sequenced sample was PBMCs. The chain uses TRBV7-9 and TRBJ2-2; TRBD2 might be the D (5 bases). In DNA form, the CDR3 reads TGTGCCAGCAGCTCTCTGGAGGTGATTGGCACCGGGGAGCTGTTTTTT. Translating it yields CASSSLEVIGTGELFF.